These 14 T cell receptor beta chains originate from one sample sequenced in a study of T-cell reconstitution after alpha-beta-depleted transplantation in children. Unique molecular identifiers were used to barcode this TCRbeta library. TCRdb analysed the PCR reads with MiXCR anew, one entry per CDR3 protein. The sample records about 980,000 distinct CDR3 sequences, roughly 29% being singletons. The sequenced sample was PBMCs, mostly from graft donor cells, obtained 360 days after TCRalphabeta/CD19-depleted stem cell transplant. These receptors all come from a boy under two years old who had a stem cell transplant for SCID, so the T cells may come from the graft donor.

This clonotype occurred many times. This chain joins TRBV2 and TRBJ2-5; D ambiguous. Trimming took off 1 base at V and 7 bases at J, with 4 bases between the two ends. The germline V gene encodes CDR1 SNHLY and CDR2 FYNNEI. CDR3 length equals 11 residues. The CDR3 here is CASSEGRTQYF. As DNA, the CDR3 is TGTGCCAGCAGTGAAGGTCGGACCCAGTACTTC.

This chain links TRBV10-3 with TRBJ2-3, with 7 nucleotides matching TRBD1. The germline V gene has CDR1 ENHRY and CDR2 SYGVKD. V was clipped by 4 bases and J by 0 bases; unmatched bases: 1. This CDR3 is built from 14 residues. The CDR3 bases are TGTGCCATCAGTGCGGGACAGAGCACAGATACGCAGTATTTT. It codes for CAISAGQSTDTQYF.

This chain joins TRBV12-3 or TRBV12-4 and TRBJ1-1, with no clear D. V was cut by 0 bases and J by 10 bases, with 9 bases left in between. The CDR3 has 12 amino acids. The CDR3 spells CASSLARIRAFF. The CDR3, as DNA: TGTGCCAGCAGTTTAGCGCGGATTAGAGCTTTCTTT.

There are a few counts of this clonotype. This chain links TRBV27 with TRBJ2-3; D gene unclear. Germline CDR1 and CDR2: MNHEY and SMNVEV (reference sequence). The CDR3 totals 14 residues. V was pared by 6 bases and J by 1 base, with 11 bases between. The CDR3 loop is CASSPIMGTDTQYF. The CDR3 DNA is TGTGCCAGCAGCCCTATTATGGGCACAGATACGCAGTATTTT.

V usage is TRBV27 and J usage is TRBJ1-2; D unresolved. The length of the CDR3 is 13 residues. CDR1 is MNHEY and CDR2 is SMNVEV in the germline V gene (reference sequence). The germline V and J ends were trimmed by 5 bases and 2 bases, with 9 bases remaining between them. CDR3 region: CASSRSGNYGYTF. CDR3 nucleotide sequence: TGTGCCAGCAGTCGCTCTGGGAACTATGGCTACACCTTC.

This chain joins TRBV6-5 and TRBJ2-7; a weak D match, TRBD1 (6 bases). V was trimmed by 4 bases and J by 4 bases, leaving 17 bases between them. Germline V lookup: CDR1 MNHEY, CDR2 SVGAGI. The CDR3 contains 15 residues. CDR3 sequence (DNA): TGTGCCAGCAGTTCCCCAGGGGTTTCACGATACGAGCAGTACTTC. Protein product: CASSSPGVSRYEQYF.

The chain couples TRBV29-1 to TRBJ2-7; D gene unclear. CDR3 length equals 11 residues. V lost 1 base, J lost 3 bases, and 4 bases lay in between. From germline, CDR1 is SQVTM and CDR2 ANQGSEA. The CDR3 spells CSVEGVYEQYF. CDR3 DNA sequence: TGCAGCGTTGAAGGGGTCTACGAGCAGTACTTC.

The chain joins TRBV5-5 to TRBJ2-3, with 10 nucleotides matching TRBD1. The V and J ends lost 5 bases and 14 bases, in that order; junction bases with no gene match: 11. CDR1 and CDR2 (germline): SGHKS, YYEKEE (reference sequence). This CDR3 is built from 13 residues. The CDR3 is CASSSRPGQGLYF. The CDR3 coding sequence is TGTGCCAGCAGTTCCCGACCGGGACAGGGGTTGTATTTT.

V and J are TRBV7-2 and TRBJ2-1; no definite D call. The V end was cut by 1 base, the J end by 5 bases, with 12 bases between. The V gene's germline CDR1 is SGHTA and CDR2 FQGNSA. The CDR3 sequence is 15 residues long. The CDR3 spells CASSLGVGAHNEQFF. The CDR3 nucleotides are TGTGCCAGCAGCTTAGGAGTCGGCGCCCACAATGAGCAGTTCTTC.

V gene TRBV6-1 combines with J gene TRBJ2-7; 10 positions match TRBD2. Trimming at V came to 6 bases and at J to 4 bases, leaving 9 bases not matched to a gene. This CDR3 has 15 amino acids. Germline V gene sequence: CDR1 MNHNS, CDR2 SASEGT. The CDR3 DNA reads TGTGCCAGCAGATCTCCGGGACTAGCGAGTTACGAGCAGTACTTC. Translation gives CASRSPGLASYEQYF.

This chain joins TRBV28 and TRBJ2-5; either TRBD1 or TRBD2 may fit D (6 bases each). The CDR3 is 15 residues long. V dropped 3 bases and J dropped 4 bases, with 15 bases sitting between them. Per the germline V gene, CDR1 is MDHEN and CDR2 is SYDVKM. For the CDR3, the DNA is TGTGCCAGCAGTTTTAAAAGGGGGGCGGGAGAGACCCAGTACTTC. This translates into CASSFKRGAGETQYF.

This chain connects TRBV7-9 to TRBJ1-1; D is possibly TRBD1 (5 bases). Trimming left V 6 bases short and J 9 bases short, with 17 bases between. The CDR3 is 13 amino acids. Germline CDR1 reads SEHNR; CDR2 reads FQNEAQ (reference sequence). CDR3 in amino acids: CASSSPGRRQAFF. Written as DNA, the CDR3 is TGTGCCAGCAGTTCGCCGGGACGCCGGCAAGCTTTCTTT. Combining the CDR3 with reference TRBV7-9 and TRBJ1-1 gives the whole variable domain DTGVSQNPRHKITKRGQNVTFRCDPISEHNRLYWYRQTLGQGPEFLTYFQNEAQLEKSRLLSDRFSAERPKGSFSTLEIQRTEQGDSAMYLCASSSPGRRQAFFGQGTRLTVV.

This clonotype was recorded at least ten times. The chain uses TRBV5-6 and TRBJ2-3; TRBD1 agrees at 7 bases. V dropped 2 bases and J dropped 6; count of bases not matched to a gene: 3. The CDR3 consists of 13 residues. CDR1 is SGHDT and CDR2 is YYEEEE in the germline V gene. The CDR3 loop is CASSFKGADTQYF. Written as DNA, the CDR3 is TGTGCCAGCAGCTTCAAGGGGGCGGATACGCAGTATTTT. Based on the CDR3 plus reference TRBV5-6 and TRBJ2-3, the full variable domain is DAGVTQSPTHLIKTRGQQVTLRCSPKSGHDTVSWYQQALGQGPQFIFQYYEEEERQRGNFPDRFSGHQFPNYSSELNVNALLLGDSALYLCASSFKGADTQYFGPGTRLTVL.

V usage is TRBV28 and J usage is TRBJ2-4; tentative D call: TRBD2 (5 bases). Trimming pared 2 bases from V and 5 bases from J, leaving 10 bases between. Germline V gene sequence: CDR1 MDHEN, CDR2 SYDVKM. CDR3 length: 14 residues. Here the CDR3 DNA reads TGTGCCAGCAGTTTAAGGACTGGCGAAAACATTCAGTACTTC. Translation gives CASSLRTGENIQYF. Looking up the rest from reference TRBV28 and TRBJ2-4 gives the full variable domain: DVKVTQSSRYLVKRTGEKVFLECVQDMDHENMFWYRQDPGLGLRLIYFSYDVKMKEKGDIPEGYSVSREKKERFSLILESASTNQTSMYLCASSLRTGENIQYFGAGTRLSVL.